This T cell receptor beta chain was found in a study of shared clonotypes between healthy human individuals. Whole-study findings and limits: The study's rarefaction showed incomplete sorted-subset sequencing despite large depth.

Concerning this clone itself: What it binds is not known.

CDR1 SGHAT and CDR2 FQNNGV come from the germline V gene. This CDR3 has 16 amino acids. The junction had 10 bases not matched to a gene; V was cut back by 3 bases and J by 9 bases. Sequencing used immunoSEQ multiplex PCR; TCRdb keeps in-frame clones, though not all of them. This sample has 550,000 to 800,000 clones, with about 90% found just once. Donation came from healthy HIV-negative adults that had no recent acute infections or vaccinations. The sequence was obtained from a man between 18 and 29 years old in good health. Some clones in this sample may be carry-over from other donors' samples. The source material was memory CD8+ T cells from PBMCs. Subset specified: CD45RO+ cells pooled with CCR7-negative TemRA cells. The chain links TRBV11-2 to TRBJ2-1; 11 nucleotides match TRBD2. The chain's CDR3 is CASSLAGTSGTIEQFF. Here the CDR3 DNA reads TGTGCCAGCAGCTTGGCCGGGACTAGCGGAACAATTGAGCAGTTCTTC.